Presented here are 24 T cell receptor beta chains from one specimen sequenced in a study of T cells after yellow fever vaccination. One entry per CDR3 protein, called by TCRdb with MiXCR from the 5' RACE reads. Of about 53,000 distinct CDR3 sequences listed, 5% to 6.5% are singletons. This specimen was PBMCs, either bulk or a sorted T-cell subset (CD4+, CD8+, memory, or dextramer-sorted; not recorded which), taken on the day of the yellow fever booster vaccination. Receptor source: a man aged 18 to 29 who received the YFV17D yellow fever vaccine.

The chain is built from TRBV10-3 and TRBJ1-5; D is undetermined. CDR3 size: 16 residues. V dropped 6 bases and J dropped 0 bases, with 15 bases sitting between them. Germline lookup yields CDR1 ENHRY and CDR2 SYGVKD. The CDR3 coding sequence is TGTGCCATCAGCGCAGACCTACCTTATAGCAATCAGCCCCAGCATTTT. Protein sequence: CAISADLPYSNQPQHF.

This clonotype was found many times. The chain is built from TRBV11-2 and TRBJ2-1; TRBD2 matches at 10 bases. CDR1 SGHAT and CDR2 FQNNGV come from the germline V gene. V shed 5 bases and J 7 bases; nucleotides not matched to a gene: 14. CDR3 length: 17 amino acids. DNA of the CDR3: TGTGCCAGCAGCGCACCCGGGGAGCGGGGGGGTGGAAATGAGCAGTTCTTC. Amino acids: CASSAPGERGGGNEQFF.

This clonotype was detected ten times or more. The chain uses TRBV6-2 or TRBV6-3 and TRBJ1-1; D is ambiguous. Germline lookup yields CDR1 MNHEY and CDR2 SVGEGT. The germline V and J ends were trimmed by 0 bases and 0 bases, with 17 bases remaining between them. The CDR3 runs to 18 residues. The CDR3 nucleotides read TGTGCCAGCAGTTACTCGAGGGCAGACTTTTTGTTGAACACTGAAGCTTTCTTT. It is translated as CASSYSRADFLLNTEAFF.

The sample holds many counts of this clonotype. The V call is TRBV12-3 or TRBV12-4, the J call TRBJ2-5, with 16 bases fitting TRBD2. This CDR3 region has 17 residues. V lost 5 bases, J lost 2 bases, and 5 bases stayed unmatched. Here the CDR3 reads CASSVPGLAGGQETQYF. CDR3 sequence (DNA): TGTGCCAGCAGTGTCCCGGGACTAGCGGGGGGGCAAGAGACCCAGTACTTC.

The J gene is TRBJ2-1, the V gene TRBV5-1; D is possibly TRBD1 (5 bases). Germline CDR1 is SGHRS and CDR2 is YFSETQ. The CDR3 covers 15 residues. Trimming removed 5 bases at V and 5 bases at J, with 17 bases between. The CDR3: CASSFQGFLNNEQFF. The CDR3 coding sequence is TGCGCCAGCAGTTTCCAGGGATTCCTGAACAATGAGCAGTTCTTC. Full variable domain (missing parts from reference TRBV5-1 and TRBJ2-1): KAGVTQTPRYLIKTRGQQVTLSCSPISGHRSVSWYQQTPGQGLQFLFEYFSETQRNKGNFPGRFSGRQFSNSRSEMNVSTLELGDSALYLCASSFQGFLNNEQFFGPGTRLTVL.

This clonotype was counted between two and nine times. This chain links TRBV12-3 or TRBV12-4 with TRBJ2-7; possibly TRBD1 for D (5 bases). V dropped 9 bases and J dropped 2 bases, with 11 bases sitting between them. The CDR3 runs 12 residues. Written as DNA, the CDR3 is TGTGCCAGTTTTTGGACACCCTACGAGCAGTACTTC. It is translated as CASFWTPYEQYF.

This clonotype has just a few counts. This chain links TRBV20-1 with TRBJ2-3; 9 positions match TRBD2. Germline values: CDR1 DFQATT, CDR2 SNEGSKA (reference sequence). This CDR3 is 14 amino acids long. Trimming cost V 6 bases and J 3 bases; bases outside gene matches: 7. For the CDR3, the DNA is TGCAGTGCAAAAGTAGCGGGGGAGACAGATACGCAGTATTTT. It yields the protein CSAKVAGETDTQYF.

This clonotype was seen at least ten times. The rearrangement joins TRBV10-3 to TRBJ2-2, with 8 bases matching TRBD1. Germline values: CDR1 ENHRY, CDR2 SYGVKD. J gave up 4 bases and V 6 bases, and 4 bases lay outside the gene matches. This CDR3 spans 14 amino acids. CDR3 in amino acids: CAIRKTGGTGELFF. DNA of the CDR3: TGTGCCATCAGGAAAACAGGGGGCACCGGGGAGCTGTTTTTT.

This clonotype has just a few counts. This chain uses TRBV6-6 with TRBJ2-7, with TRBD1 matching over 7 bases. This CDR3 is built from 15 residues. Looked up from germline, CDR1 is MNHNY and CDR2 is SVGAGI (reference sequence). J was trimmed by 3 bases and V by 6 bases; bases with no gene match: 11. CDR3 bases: TGTGCCAGCAGAAATCCGGGACAGCGTAGCTACGAGCAGTACTTC. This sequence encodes CASRNPGQRSYEQYF.

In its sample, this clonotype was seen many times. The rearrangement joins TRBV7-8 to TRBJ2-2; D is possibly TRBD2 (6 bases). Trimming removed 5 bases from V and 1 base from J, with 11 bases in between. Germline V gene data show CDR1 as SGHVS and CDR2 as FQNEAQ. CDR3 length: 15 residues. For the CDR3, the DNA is TGTGCCAGCAGCCCGGGACTTCTGAACACCGGGGAGCTGTTTTTT. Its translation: CASSPGLLNTGELFF.

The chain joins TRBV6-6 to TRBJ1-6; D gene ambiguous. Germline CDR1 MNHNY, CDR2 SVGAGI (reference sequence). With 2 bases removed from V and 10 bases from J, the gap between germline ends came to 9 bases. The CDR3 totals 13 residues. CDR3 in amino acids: CASSYGPMSPLHF. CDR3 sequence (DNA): TGTGCCAGCAGTTACGGGCCCATGTCACCCCTCCACTTT.

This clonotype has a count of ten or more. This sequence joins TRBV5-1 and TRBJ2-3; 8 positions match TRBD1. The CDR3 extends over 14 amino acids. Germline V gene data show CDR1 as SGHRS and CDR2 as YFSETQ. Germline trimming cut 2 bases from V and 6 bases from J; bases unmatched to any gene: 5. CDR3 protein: CASSLRQGADTQYF. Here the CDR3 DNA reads TGCGCCAGCAGCTTAAGGCAGGGGGCGGATACGCAGTATTTT.

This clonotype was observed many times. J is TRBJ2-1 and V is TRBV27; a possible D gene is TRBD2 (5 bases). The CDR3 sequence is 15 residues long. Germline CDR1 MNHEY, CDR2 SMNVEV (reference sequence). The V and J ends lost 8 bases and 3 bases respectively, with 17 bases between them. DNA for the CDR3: TGTGCCAGCCAGCGGAAAAGCGCAAACTACAATGAGCAGTTCTTC. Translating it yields CASQRKSANYNEQFF.

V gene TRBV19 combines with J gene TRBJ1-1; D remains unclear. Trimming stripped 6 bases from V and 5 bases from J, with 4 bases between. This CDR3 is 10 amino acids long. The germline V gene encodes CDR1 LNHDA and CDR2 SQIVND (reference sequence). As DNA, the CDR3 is TGTGCCAGTAGGGCGACTGAAGCTTTCTTT. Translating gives CASRATEAFF. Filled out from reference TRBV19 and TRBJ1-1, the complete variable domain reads DGGITQSPKYLFRKEGQNVTLSCEQNLNHDAMYWYRQDPGQGLRLIYYSQIVNDFQKGDIAEGYSVSREKKESFPLTVTSAQKNPTAFYLCASRATEAFFGQGTRLTVV.

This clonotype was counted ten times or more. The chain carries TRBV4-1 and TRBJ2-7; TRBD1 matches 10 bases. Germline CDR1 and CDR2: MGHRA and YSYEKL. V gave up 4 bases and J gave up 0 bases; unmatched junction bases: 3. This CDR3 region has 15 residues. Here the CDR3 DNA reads TGCGCCAGCAGCCCAAGGACAGGGGGCTCCTACGAGCAGTACGTC. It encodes CASSPRTGGSYEQYV.

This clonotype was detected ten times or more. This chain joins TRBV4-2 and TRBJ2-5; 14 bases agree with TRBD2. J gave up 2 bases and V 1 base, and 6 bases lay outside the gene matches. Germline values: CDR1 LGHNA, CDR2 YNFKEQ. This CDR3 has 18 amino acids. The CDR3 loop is CASSQGTSGGLDQETQYF. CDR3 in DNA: TGTGCCAGCAGCCAAGGGACTAGCGGGGGGCTAGATCAAGAGACCCAGTACTTC.

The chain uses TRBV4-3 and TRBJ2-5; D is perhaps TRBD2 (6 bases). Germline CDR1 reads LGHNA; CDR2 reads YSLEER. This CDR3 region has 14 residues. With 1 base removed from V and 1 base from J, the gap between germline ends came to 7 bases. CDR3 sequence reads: CASSQVGGQETQYF. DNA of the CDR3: TGCGCCAGCAGCCAAGTGGGGGGCCAAGAGACCCAGTACTTC.

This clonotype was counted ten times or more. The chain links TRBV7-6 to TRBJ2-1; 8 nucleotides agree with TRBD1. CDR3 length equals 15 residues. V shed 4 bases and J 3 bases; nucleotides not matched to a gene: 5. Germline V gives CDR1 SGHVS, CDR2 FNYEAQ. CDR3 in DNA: TGTGCCAGCAGCTCCCGACAGGGGCTCTACAATGAGCAGTTCTTC. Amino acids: CASSSRQGLYNEQFF.

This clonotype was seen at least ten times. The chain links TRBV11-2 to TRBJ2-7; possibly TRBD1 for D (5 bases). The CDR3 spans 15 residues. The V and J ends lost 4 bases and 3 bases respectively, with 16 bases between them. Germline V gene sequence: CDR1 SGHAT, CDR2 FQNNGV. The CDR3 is CASSSLDDRYYEQYF. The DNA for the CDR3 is TGTGCCAGCAGCTCCCTGGACGACAGATACTACGAGCAGTACTTC.

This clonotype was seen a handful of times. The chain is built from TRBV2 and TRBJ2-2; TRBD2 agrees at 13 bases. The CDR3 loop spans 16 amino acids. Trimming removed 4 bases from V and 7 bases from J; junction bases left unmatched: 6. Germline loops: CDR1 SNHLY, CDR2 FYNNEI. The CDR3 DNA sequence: TGTGCCAGCAGTGCCAGGACTAGCGGGGGTGGCGGGGAGCTGTTTTTT. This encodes CASSARTSGGGGELFF.

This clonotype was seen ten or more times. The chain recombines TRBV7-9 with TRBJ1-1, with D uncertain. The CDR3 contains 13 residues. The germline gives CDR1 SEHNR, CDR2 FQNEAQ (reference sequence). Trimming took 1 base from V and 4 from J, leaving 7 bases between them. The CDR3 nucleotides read TGTGCCAGCAGCTTAGGGGAGGGCACTGAAGCTTTCTTT. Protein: CASSLGEGTEAFF.

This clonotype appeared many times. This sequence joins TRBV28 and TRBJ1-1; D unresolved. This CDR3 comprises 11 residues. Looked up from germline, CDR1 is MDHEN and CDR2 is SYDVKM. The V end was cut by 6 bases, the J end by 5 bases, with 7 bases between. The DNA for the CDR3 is TGTGCCAGCAGGGAGGGTACTGAAGCTTTCTTT. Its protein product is CASREGTEAFF.

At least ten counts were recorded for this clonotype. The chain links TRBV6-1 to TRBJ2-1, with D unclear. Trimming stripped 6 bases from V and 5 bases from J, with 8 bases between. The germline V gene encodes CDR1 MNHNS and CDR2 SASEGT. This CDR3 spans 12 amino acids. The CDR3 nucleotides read TGTGCCAGCAGCCCTGGCCACAATGAGCAGTTCTTC. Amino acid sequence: CASSPGHNEQFF.

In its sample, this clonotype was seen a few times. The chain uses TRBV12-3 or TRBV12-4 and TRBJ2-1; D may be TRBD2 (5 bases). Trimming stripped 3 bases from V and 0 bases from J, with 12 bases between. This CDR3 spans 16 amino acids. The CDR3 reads CASSLPGGRSYNEQFF. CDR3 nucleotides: TGTGCCAGCAGTTTGCCCGGAGGCCGCTCCTACAATGAGCAGTTCTTC.